These 7 T cell receptor beta chains share one sample of origin, sequenced in a study of OX40 agonist ivuxolimab in advanced cancers. Produced via immunoSEQ multiplex PCR; TCRdb's table is partial and in-frame only. The sample contains 70,000 to 80,000 clones, around 87% of which appear only once. This specimen consisted of CD4+ or CD8+ T cells sorted from blood, obtained in a trial of the OX40 agonist ivuxolimab. The receptor set was obtained from an adult with an advanced solid tumor such as melanoma, head and neck, liver or kidney cancer.

The CDR3 sequence is CATSRDPQGNGYTF. The CDR3 nucleotides are TGTGCCACCAGCAGAGATCCGCAGGGTAATGGCTACACCTTC. This rearrangement joins TRBV15 to TRBJ1-2, with a tentative D call TRBD1 (5 bases). Germline CDR1 is LNHNV and CDR2 is YYDKDF (reference sequence). The length of the CDR3 is 14 residues. Between the trimmed V and J ends, which lost 0 bases and 6 bases, there was a span of 11 bases.

The chain joins TRBV9 to TRBJ1-5; no clear D gene. This CDR3 has 13 amino acids. Between the trimmed V and J ends, which lost 0 bases and 5 bases, there was a span of 6 bases. CDR1 SGDLS and CDR2 YYNGEE come from the germline V gene. CDR3: CASSVGPDQPQHF. CDR3 in DNA: TGTGCCAGCAGCGTAGGCCCGGATCAGCCCCAGCATTTT.

The chain joins TRBV21-1 to TRBJ1-4. TRBV21-1 is a documented pseudogene. This CDR3 has 16 amino acids. The DNA of the CDR3 is TGTGCCAGCAGCAAAGATCTTTCGGGGTTCGGTGAAAAACTGTTTTTT. This codes for CASSKDLSGFGEKLFF.

In regard to this clone: Compared with germline, one end of the junction differs, possibly owing to a read error. The gene calls are TRBV7-7 and TRBJ2-5; D assignment may be TRBD1 or TRBD2 (5 bases each). Germline values: CDR1 SSHAT, CDR2 FNYEAQ (reference sequence). The CDR3 is made up of 13 amino acids. CDR3 residues: CASSPGRKETQYF. CDR3 nucleotide sequence: TGTGCTAGCAGCCCAGGGAGAAAAGAGACCCAGTACTTC.

The chain carries TRBV18 and TRBJ2-5; 13 nucleotides agree with TRBD2. The ends lost 6 bases at V and 1 base at J; junction bases unmatched: 5. Germline V gene data show CDR1 as KGHSH and CDR2 as LQKENI. The CDR3 is 16 amino acids. CDR3 in DNA: TGTGCCAGCTCGCGACTAGCGGGGGGCACCCAAGAGACCCAGTACTTC. The encoded protein is CASSRLAGGTQETQYF. The entire variable domain, with the rest obtained from reference TRBV18 and TRBJ2-5, is as follows: NAGVMQNPRHLVRRRGQEARLRCSPMKGHSHVYWYRQLPEEGLKFMVYLQKENIIDESGMPKERFSAEFPKEGPSILRIQQVVRGDSAAYFCASSRLAGGTQETQYFGPGTRLLVL.

The gene calls are TRBV11-2 and TRBJ1-2; 9 bases map to TRBD1. V lost 5 bases and J lost 6; bases outside the gene matches: 4. The CDR3 is 13 residues long. The germline V gene has CDR1 SGHAT and CDR2 FQNNGV. The CDR3 region is CASSLWTGDGYTF. Written as DNA, the CDR3 is TGTGCCAGCAGCCTTTGGACAGGGGATGGCTACACCTTC.

This chain connects TRBV5-1 to TRBJ2-5, with 7 bases lining up with TRBD2. With 0 bases clipped from V and 5 bases from J, the junction kept 7 bases outside the gene matches. Germline V gene data show CDR1 as SGHRS and CDR2 as YFSETQ. There are 15 residues in the CDR3. The CDR3 region is CASSLAGGMEETQYF. The DNA for the CDR3 is TGCGCCAGCAGCTTGGCGGGGGGTATGGAGGAGACCCAGTACTTC. The full variable domain, with the rest looked up from reference TRBV5-1 and TRBJ2-5, is KAGVTQTPRYLIKTRGQQVTLSCSPISGHRSVSWYQQTPGQGLQFLFEYFSETQRNKGNFPGRFSGRQFSNSRSEMNVSTLELGDSALYLCASSLAGGMEETQYFGPGTRLLVL.